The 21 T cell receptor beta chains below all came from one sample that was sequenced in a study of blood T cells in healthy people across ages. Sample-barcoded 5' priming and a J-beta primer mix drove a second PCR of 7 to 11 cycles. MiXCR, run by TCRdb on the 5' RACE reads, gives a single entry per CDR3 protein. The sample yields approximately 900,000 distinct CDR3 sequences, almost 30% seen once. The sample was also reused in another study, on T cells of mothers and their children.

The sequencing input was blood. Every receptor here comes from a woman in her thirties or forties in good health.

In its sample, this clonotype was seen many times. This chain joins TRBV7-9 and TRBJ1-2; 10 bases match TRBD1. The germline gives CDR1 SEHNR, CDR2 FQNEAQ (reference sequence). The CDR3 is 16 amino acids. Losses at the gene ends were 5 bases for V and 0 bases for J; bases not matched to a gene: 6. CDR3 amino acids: CASSPSGTGANYGYTF. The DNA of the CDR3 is TGTGCCAGCAGCCCCTCCGGGACAGGGGCTAACTATGGCTACACCTTC.

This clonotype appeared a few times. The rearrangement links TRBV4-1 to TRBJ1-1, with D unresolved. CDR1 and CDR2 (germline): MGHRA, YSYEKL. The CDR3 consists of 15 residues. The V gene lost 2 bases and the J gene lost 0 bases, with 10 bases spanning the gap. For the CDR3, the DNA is TGCGCCAGCAGCCAACGCGACGGGATGAACACTGAAGCTTTCTTT. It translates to CASSQRDGMNTEAFF.

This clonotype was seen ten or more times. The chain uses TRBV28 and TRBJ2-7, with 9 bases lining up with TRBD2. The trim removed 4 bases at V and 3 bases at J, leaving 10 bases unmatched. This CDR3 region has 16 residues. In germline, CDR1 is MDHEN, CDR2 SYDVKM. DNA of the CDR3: TGTGCCAGCAGTTCCCCAGCGGGGGGCCCGAACTACGAGCAGTACTTC. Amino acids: CASSSPAGGPNYEQYF. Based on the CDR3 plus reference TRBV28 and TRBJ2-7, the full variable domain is DVKVTQSSRYLVKRTGEKVFLECVQDMDHENMFWYRQDPGLGLRLIYFSYDVKMKEKGDIPEGYSVSREKKERFSLILESASTNQTSMYLCASSSPAGGPNYEQYFGPGTRLTVT.

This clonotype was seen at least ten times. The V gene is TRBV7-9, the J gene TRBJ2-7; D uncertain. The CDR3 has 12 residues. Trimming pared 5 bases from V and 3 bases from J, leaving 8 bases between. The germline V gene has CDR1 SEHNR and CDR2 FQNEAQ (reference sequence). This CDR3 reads CASSQQHYEQYF. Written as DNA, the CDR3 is TGTGCCAGCAGCCAACAACACTACGAGCAGTACTTC. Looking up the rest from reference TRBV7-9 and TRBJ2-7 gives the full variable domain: DTGVSQNPRHKITKRGQNVTFRCDPISEHNRLYWYRQTLGQGPEFLTYFQNEAQLEKSRLLSDRFSAERPKGSFSTLEIQRTEQGDSAMYLCASSQQHYEQYFGPGTRLTVT.

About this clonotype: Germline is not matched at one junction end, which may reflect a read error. In DNA, the CDR3 is TGTGCTAGCAGCTCCGGGGTTATGCCGGAAAAACTGTTTTTT. It encodes CASSSGVMPEKLFF. The gene calls are TRBV7-7 and TRBJ1-4; unclear D gene. From germline, CDR1 is SSHAT and CDR2 FNYEAQ (reference sequence). The CDR3 runs to 14 residues.

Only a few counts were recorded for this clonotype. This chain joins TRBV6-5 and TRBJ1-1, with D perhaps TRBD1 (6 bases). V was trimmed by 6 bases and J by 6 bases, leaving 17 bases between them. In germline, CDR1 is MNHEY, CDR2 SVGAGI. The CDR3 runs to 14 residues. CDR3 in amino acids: CASRDPTGTAEAFF. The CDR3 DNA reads TGTGCCAGCAGGGATCCCACAGGGACCGCTGAAGCTTTCTTT.

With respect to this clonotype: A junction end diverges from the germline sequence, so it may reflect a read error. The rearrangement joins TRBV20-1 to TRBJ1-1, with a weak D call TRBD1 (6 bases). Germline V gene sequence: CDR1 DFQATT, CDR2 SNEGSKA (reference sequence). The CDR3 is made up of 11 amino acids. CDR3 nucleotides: TGCAGGGCTAGAGGGGGGGTTGAAGCTTTCTTT. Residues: CRARGGVEAFF.

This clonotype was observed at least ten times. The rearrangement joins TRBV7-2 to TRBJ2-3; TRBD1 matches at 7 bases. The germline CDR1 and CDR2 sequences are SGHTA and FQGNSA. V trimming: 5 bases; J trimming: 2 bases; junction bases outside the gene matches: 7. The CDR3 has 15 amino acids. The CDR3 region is CASSQIRGTTDTQYF. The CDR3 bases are TGTGCCAGCAGCCAAATCAGGGGGACCACAGATACGCAGTATTTT.

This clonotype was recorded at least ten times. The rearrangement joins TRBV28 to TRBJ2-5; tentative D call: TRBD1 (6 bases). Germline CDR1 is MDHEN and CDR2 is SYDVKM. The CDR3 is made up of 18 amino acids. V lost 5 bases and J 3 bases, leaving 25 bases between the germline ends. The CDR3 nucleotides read TGTGCCAGCAGTCCACAGGGTGGTCTTTCCTTTAAAGAAGAGACCCAGTACTTC. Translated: CASSPQGGLSFKEETQYF.

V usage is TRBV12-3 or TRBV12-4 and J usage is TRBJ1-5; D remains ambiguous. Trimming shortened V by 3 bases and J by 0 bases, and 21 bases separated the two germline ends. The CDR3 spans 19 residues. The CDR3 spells CASSFYGPVGTYSNQPQHF. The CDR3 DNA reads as TGTGCCAGCAGTTTCTATGGGCCTGTGGGAACTTATAGCAATCAGCCCCAGCATTTT.

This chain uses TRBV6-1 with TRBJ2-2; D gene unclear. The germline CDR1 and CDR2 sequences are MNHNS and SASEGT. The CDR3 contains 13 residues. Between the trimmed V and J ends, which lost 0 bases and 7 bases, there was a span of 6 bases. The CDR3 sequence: CASSEARSGELFF. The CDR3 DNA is TGTGCCAGCAGTGAAGCCCGGAGCGGGGAGCTGTTTTTT.

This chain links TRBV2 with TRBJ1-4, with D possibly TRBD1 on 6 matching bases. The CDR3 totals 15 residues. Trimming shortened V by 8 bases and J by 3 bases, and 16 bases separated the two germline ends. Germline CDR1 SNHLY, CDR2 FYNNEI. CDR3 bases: TGTGCCAGCCGAACACTCCGGACAGCTAATGAAAAACTGTTTTTT. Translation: CASRTLRTANEKLFF.

CDR3 residues: CSAWVRVEAFF. The DNA of the CDR3 is TGCAGTGCTTGGGTACGAGTTGAGGCTTTCTTT. V gene TRBV20-1 combines with J gene TRBJ1-1; D call uncertain. The germline V gene has CDR1 DFQATT and CDR2 SNEGSKA (reference sequence). V was trimmed by 5 bases and J by 11 bases, leaving 15 bases between them. The CDR3 is made up of 11 amino acids.

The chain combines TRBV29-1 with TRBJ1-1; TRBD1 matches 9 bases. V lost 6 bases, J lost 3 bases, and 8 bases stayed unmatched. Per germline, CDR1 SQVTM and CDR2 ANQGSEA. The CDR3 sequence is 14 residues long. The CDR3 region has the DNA TGCAGCGTCGAGTCCACAGGGGGCGACACTGAAGCTTTCTTT. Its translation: CSVESTGGDTEAFF.

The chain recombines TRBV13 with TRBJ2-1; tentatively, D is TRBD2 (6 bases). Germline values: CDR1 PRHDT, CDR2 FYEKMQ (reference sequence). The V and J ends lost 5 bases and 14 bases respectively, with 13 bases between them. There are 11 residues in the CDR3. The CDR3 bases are TGTGCCAGCAGCATGACTAGTAAGGAGTTCTTC. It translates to CASSMTSKEFF.

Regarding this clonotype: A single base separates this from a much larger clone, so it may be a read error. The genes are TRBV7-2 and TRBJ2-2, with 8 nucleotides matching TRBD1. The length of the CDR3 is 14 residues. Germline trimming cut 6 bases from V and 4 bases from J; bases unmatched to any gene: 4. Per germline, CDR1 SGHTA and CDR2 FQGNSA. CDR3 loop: CASRRQGSTGELFF. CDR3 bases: TGTGCCAGCAGGCGACAGGGGAGCACCGGGGAGCTGTTTTTT. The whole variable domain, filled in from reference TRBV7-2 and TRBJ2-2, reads GAGVSQSPSNKVTEKGKDVELRCDPISGHTALYWYRQSLGQGLEFLIYFQGNSAPDKSGLPSDRFSAERTGGSVSTLTIQRTQQEDSAVYLCASRRQGSTGELFFGEGSRLTVL.

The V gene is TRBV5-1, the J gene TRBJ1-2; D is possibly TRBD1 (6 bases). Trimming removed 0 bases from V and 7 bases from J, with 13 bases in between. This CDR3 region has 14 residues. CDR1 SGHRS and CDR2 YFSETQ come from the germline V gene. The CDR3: CASSLATGHAGYTF. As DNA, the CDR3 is TGCGCCAGCAGCTTGGCCACAGGGCACGCTGGCTACACCTTC. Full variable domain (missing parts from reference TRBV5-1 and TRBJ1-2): KAGVTQTPRYLIKTRGQQVTLSCSPISGHRSVSWYQQTPGQGLQFLFEYFSETQRNKGNFPGRFSGRQFSNSRSEMNVSTLELGDSALYLCASSLATGHAGYTFGSGTRLTVV.

CDR3 nucleotides: TGTGCCAGCAGCTTTTGTCGTCTAGCGGGGGGGAGGTACGAGCAGTACTTC. It codes for CASSFCRLAGGRYEQYF. This chain uses TRBV5-5 with TRBJ2-7; 12 bases align to TRBD2. J lost 4 bases, V lost 2 bases, and 10 bases had no gene match. CDR1 is SGHKS, CDR2 YYEKEE, per germline (reference sequence). The CDR3 is 17 amino acids.

The CDR3 spells CASSELGDTGELFF. The DNA of the CDR3 is TGTGCCAGCAGTGAATTGGGAGACACCGGGGAGCTGTTTTTT. The genes are TRBV6-4 and TRBJ2-2; a possible D gene is TRBD2 (5 bases). The germline gives CDR1 MRHNA, CDR2 SNTAGT. There are 14 residues in the CDR3. V lost 3 bases, J lost 3 bases, and 8 bases lay in between.

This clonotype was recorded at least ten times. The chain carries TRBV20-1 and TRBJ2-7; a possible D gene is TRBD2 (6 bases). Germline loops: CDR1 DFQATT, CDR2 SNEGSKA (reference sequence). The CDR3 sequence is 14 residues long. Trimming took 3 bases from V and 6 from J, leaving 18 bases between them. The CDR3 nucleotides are TGCAGTGCTAGGTTGTCGTCTAGCGCTGGCGAGCAGTACTTC. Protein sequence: CSARLSSSAGEQYF.

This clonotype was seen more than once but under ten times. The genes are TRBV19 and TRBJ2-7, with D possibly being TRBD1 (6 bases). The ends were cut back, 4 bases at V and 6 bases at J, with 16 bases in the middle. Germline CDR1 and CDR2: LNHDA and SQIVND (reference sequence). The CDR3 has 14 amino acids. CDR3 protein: CASSTVPGQTEQYF. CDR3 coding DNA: TGTGCCAGTAGTACCGTCCCGGGACAAACCGAGCAGTACTTC. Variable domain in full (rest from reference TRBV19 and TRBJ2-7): DGGITQSPKYLFRKEGQNVTLSCEQNLNHDAMYWYRQDPGQGLRLIYYSQIVNDFQKGDIAEGYSVSREKKESFPLTVTSAQKNPTAFYLCASSTVPGQTEQYFGPGTRLTVT.